The rows below give T cell receptor beta chains drawn from one sample of a study of cytomegalovirus exposure and HLA in healthy donors. Using immunoSEQ multiplex PCR, the repertoire was profiled, and TCRdb retains in-frame clones only, with some absent. The sample lists approximately 100,000 clones, roughly 77% occurring once. Specimen: PBMCs. These receptors were taken from a woman aged 45 to 65 in good health and CMV-seropositive. CDR3s include the opening cysteine and the closing phenylalanine or tryptophan. The order of the fields is D gene, V gene, clone size, J gene, CDR3 DNA, CDR3 protein. A D gene is named only where the DNA matches it firmly. Clone size appears in some rows only: once, few, many, or a class for an expanded clone.

d_call: TRBD2
v_call: TRBV7-9
clone_size: NA
j_call: TRBJ2-5
cdr3_nt: TGTGCCAGCAGCTCTTCGGGACTAGCGGGTCCCTCCTTGGCCCAGTACTTC
cdr3_aa: CASSSSGLAGPSLAQYF

d_call: NA
v_call: TRBV7-9
clone_size: once
j_call: TRBJ1-3
cdr3_nt: TGTGCCAGCAGCTTAGGAGCAAGTGGAAACACCATATATTTT
cdr3_aa: CASSLGASGNTIYF

d_call: TRBD2
v_call: TRBV4-1
clone_size: NA
j_call: TRBJ2-7
cdr3_nt: TGCGCCAGCAGCCAGGGACTAGCGGGAGGGAGGGAGCAGTACTTC
cdr3_aa: CASSQGLAGGREQYF

d_call: NA
v_call: TRBV10-1
clone_size: NA
j_call: TRBJ1-1
cdr3_nt: TGCGCCAGCAGTGAGTCGAGGAACATGAACACTGAAGCTTTCTTT
cdr3_aa: CASSESRNMNTEAFF

d_call: TRBD1
v_call: TRBV10-3
clone_size: once
j_call: TRBJ2-7
cdr3_nt: TGTGCCATCAGTGTGGGGACAGTATACGAGCAGTACTTC
cdr3_aa: CAISVGTVYEQYF

d_call: NA
v_call: TRBV19
clone_size: NA
j_call: TRBJ2-3
cdr3_nt: TGTGCCAGTAGCGACTCAGATACGCAGTATTTT
cdr3_aa: CASSDSDTQYF

d_call: TRBD1
v_call: TRBV5-1
clone_size: NA
j_call: TRBJ2-3
cdr3_nt: TGCGCCAGCAGCTTTCCGGGACAGCACACAGATACGCAGTATTTT
cdr3_aa: CASSFPGQHTDTQYF

d_call: NA
v_call: TRBV5-8
clone_size: NA
j_call: TRBJ2-7
cdr3_nt: TGTGCCAGCAGCGCCTCCCCCTTACTGGTACAGTACTTC
cdr3_aa: CASSASPLLVQYF

d_call: TRBD2
v_call: TRBV10-3
clone_size: NA
j_call: TRBJ2-7
cdr3_nt: TGTGCCATCAGTTATAGCGGGAATCCGGGGGAGCAGTACTTC
cdr3_aa: CAISYSGNPGEQYF

d_call: TRBD2
v_call: TRBV18
clone_size: NA
j_call: TRBJ2-1
cdr3_nt: TGTGCCAGCTCACCTGCCATTTTTAGCGGGGGCTACAATGAGCAGTTCTTC
cdr3_aa: CASSPAIFSGGYNEQFF

d_call: NA
v_call: TRBV13
clone_size: NA
j_call: TRBJ1-2
cdr3_nt: TGTGCCAGCAGCTTCAGGGGCCGGGATGAGTATGGCTACACCTTC
cdr3_aa: CASSFRGRDEYGYTF

d_call: NA
v_call: TRBV28
clone_size: NA
j_call: TRBJ2-7
cdr3_nt: TGTGCCAGCAGTTTAGGCGGGGCGGTCTCCTACGAGCAGTACTTC
cdr3_aa: CASSLGGAVSYEQYF

d_call: NA
v_call: TRBV6-5
clone_size: NA
j_call: TRBJ2-1
cdr3_nt: TGTGCCAGCAGTTTCGAACAGGCCGACAATGAGCAGTTCTTC
cdr3_aa: CASSFEQADNEQFF

d_call: NA
v_call: TRBV29-1
clone_size: NA
j_call: TRBJ2-4
cdr3_nt: TGCAGCGGGGGAGTTTCCAAAAACATTCAGTACTTC
cdr3_aa: CSGGVSKNIQYF

d_call: NA
v_call: TRBV14
clone_size: NA
j_call: TRBJ1-1
cdr3_nt: TGTGCCAGCAGCCAGTCGGGACATCGAGCTTTCTTT
cdr3_aa: CASSQSGHRAFF

d_call: TRBD1
v_call: TRBV5-6
clone_size: few
j_call: TRBJ2-7
cdr3_nt: TGTGCCAGCAGCTTGCCTCAGGGGGCGGGCTACGAGCAGTACTTC
cdr3_aa: CASSLPQGAGYEQYF

d_call: TRBD1
v_call: TRBV5-1
clone_size: NA
j_call: TRBJ2-7
cdr3_nt: TGCGCCAGCAGCTCAGGACAGGGGGCACGGGAGCAGTACTTC
cdr3_aa: CASSSGQGAREQYF

d_call: TRBD1
v_call: TRBV4-2
clone_size: NA
j_call: TRBJ1-2
cdr3_nt: TGTGCCAGCAGCCAAGCGGGACAGGGGAACTATGGCTACACCTTC
cdr3_aa: CASSQAGQGNYGYTF

d_call: TRBD1
v_call: TRBV6-5
clone_size: NA
j_call: TRBJ1-1
cdr3_nt: TGTGCCAGCAGCCGCGGGACAGGAAACACTGAAGCTTTCTTT
cdr3_aa: CASSRGTGNTEAFF

d_call: TRBD1
v_call: TRBV2
clone_size: once
j_call: TRBJ2-1
cdr3_nt: TGTGCCAGCAGAGACATACAGGGGGCGAACAATGAGCAGTTCTTC
cdr3_aa: CASRDIQGANNEQFF

d_call: NA
v_call: TRBV5-6
clone_size: NA
j_call: TRBJ2-5
cdr3_nt: TGTGCCAGCAGCTTAAGTCGGGACCAAGAGACCCAGTACTTC
cdr3_aa: CASSLSRDQETQYF

d_call: TRBD2
v_call: TRBV5-5
clone_size: few
j_call: TRBJ2-3
cdr3_nt: TGTGCCAGCAGCTTTCCAACGACTAGCGGGGTCCCCACAGATACGCAGTATTTT
cdr3_aa: CASSFPTTSGVPTDTQYF

d_call: TRBD1
v_call: TRBV7-7
clone_size: NA
j_call: TRBJ2-7
cdr3_nt: TGTGCTAGCAGCTTAGACAGGGGGGATGACGAGCAGTACTTC
cdr3_aa: CASSLDRGDDEQYF

d_call: NA
v_call: TRBV6-5
clone_size: NA
j_call: TRBJ2-1
cdr3_nt: TGTGCCAGCAGTTACTCGGCGGTAGTTCGTGGTGAGCAGTTCTTC
cdr3_aa: CASSYSAVVRGEQFF